This T cell receptor beta chain was sequenced for a study of regulatory and conventional T cells in RAG deficiency. Study findings and constraints: Other subsets showed 8.5 to 10-fold reductions, but Treg unique TCR beta sequences fell about 100-fold in these patients. Shannon entropy was markedly lower and Simpson indices higher in RAG-deficient patients than control T-cell subsets. In Omenn syndrome, Treg and Tconv repertoires overlapped >80%.

Sequenced by immunoSEQ multiplex PCR; TCRdb stores in-frame clones only, minus some. The table shows 30,000 to 35,000 clones, with about 76% occurring only once. Genomic DNA came from blood conventional CD4+ T cells gated CD25-low CD127-high. This CDR3 spans 14 amino acids. Germline CDR1 reads KGHSH; CDR2 reads LQKENI. Unmatched junction bases numbered 10, after V lost 0 bases and J lost 13 bases. As to this clone: Its antigen is not known.

These records were also assigned to another study, of regulatory T cells. That work states: The PCR used 52 TRBV and 13 TRBJ primers. Skewed V and J usage and few unique V-J pairs marked patient repertoires, most in Tregs.

This sequence was found in a human donor in good health. Sequencing was done on a sample of CD4+ effector T cells sorted from blood. V usage is TRBV18 and J usage is TRBJ1-1; TRBD1 agrees at 8 bases. Here the CDR3 DNA reads TGTGCCAGCTCACCACCTCTTCAGGGGGCGGGTGGTTTCTTT. It yields the protein CASSPPLQGAGGFF.